Presented here are 21 T cell receptor beta chains from one specimen sequenced in a study of CD4 and CD8 cells across lung adenocarcinoma regions. TCRdb redid the calling of the PCR reads with MiXCR, one entry per CDR3 protein. This table holds 5,500 to 7,000 distinct CDR3 sequences, under 55% found once. The specimen was CD8+ T cells from the margin of a lung tumor. Receptors originate from a male donor with lung adenocarcinoma. The CD4 and CD8 labels of this study may be unreliable.

V is TRBV7-2 and J is TRBJ2-3; D may be TRBD2 (5 bases). V was pared by 1 base and J by 9 bases, with 11 bases between. Germline V gives CDR1 SGHTA, CDR2 FQGNSA. The CDR3 has 13 amino acids. CDR3 sequence: CASSLENGGTQYF. CDR3 coding DNA: TGTGCCAGCAGCTTAGAAAATGGCGGGACGCAGTATTTT.

The chain carries TRBV6-1 and TRBJ1-1; 10 bases match TRBD1. V was clipped by 2 bases and J by 5 bases; unmatched bases: 5. Germline CDR1 reads MNHNS; CDR2 reads SASEGT. The CDR3 consists of 15 residues. The CDR3 is CASSEPGQGRTEAFF. The CDR3 DNA reads as TGTGCCAGCAGTGAACCGGGACAGGGGAGAACTGAAGCTTTCTTT.

The rearrangement joins TRBV9 to TRBJ2-5; D uncertain. Trimming left V 1 base short and J 7 bases short, with 20 bases between. The CDR3 is 16 residues long. CDR1 is SGDLS, CDR2 YYNGEE, per germline. CDR3 amino acids: CASSVQEGRYSGTQYF. Here the CDR3 DNA reads TGTGCCAGCAGCGTACAGGAAGGCCGCTATTCGGGGACCCAGTACTTC.

V and J are TRBV12-3 or TRBV12-4 and TRBJ1-2; D unresolved. The germline V and J ends were trimmed by 8 bases and 5 bases, with 12 bases remaining between them. This CDR3 contains 12 residues. The CDR3 spells CASWASRYGYTF. The CDR3 coding sequence is TGTGCCAGCTGGGCCAGTCGATATGGCTACACCTTC.

Comment on this clonotype: A much larger clone is a single base away; this may be a read error. The chain has TRBV7-8 and TRBJ2-1; perhaps D is TRBD1 or TRBD2 (5 bases each). The CDR3 loop spans 13 amino acids. Germline CDR1 reads SGHVS; CDR2 reads FQNEAQ. Trimming shortened V by 4 bases and J by 10 bases, and 14 bases separated the two germline ends. The CDR3 reads CASSSLGTYEQFF. The CDR3 DNA reads as TGTGCCAGCAGCTCCCTTGGGACCTACGAGCAGTTCTTC. The whole variable domain, remainder taken from reference TRBV7-8 and TRBJ2-1, is GAGVSQSPRYKVAKRGQDVALRCDPISGHVSLFWYQQALGQGPEFLTYFQNEAQLDKSGLPSDRFFAERPEGSVSTLKIQRTQQEDSAVYLCASSSLGTYEQFFGPGTRLTVL.

The chain has TRBV7-8 and TRBJ2-1, with D uncertain. The germline CDR1 and CDR2 sequences are SGHVS and FQNEAQ. The CDR3 runs 16 residues. Trimming shortened V by 1 base and J by 13 bases, and 23 bases separated the two germline ends. The CDR3 is CASSLDIASGIRGQFF. The CDR3 nucleotides are TGTGCCAGCAGCTTAGATATCGCCAGTGGGATTCGAGGACAGTTCTTC. The entire variable domain, with the rest obtained from reference TRBV7-8 and TRBJ2-1, is as follows: GAGVSQSPRYKVAKRGQDVALRCDPISGHVSLFWYQQALGQGPEFLTYFQNEAQLDKSGLPSDRFFAERPEGSVSTLKIQRTQQEDSAVYLCASSLDIASGIRGQFFGPGTRLTVL.

To note about this clonotype: The junction does not match germline at one end; this may be a read error. The V gene is TRBV10-1, the J gene TRBJ2-7, with TRBD1 matching over 11 bases. This CDR3 is built from 18 residues. CDR1 is WNHNN, CDR2 SYGVQD, per germline (reference sequence). The CDR3 sequence: CASIHGQGALPGSYEQSF. Here the CDR3 DNA reads TGCGCCAGCATTCACGGACAGGGGGCCCTCCCTGGCTCCTACGAGCAGTCCTTC.

The chain has TRBV6-1 and TRBJ2-1, with 7 bases identical to TRBD2. Germline CDR1 reads MNHNS; CDR2 reads SASEGT. CDR3 size: 14 residues. Trimming at V came to 7 bases and at J to 7 bases, leaving 10 bases not matched to a gene. CDR3 bases: TGTGCCAGCAAAAGGGCGGGAGTAAGGAATGAGCAGTTCTTC. Amino acid sequence: CASKRAGVRNEQFF.

The chain employs TRBV2 and TRBJ2-3, with a tentative D call TRBD2 (5 bases). This CDR3 region has 16 residues. Germline loops: CDR1 SNHLY, CDR2 FYNNEI. V was clipped by 6 bases and J by 0 bases, with 16 bases between them. The CDR3 DNA is TGTGCCAGCAGAACGGGGTTGAGGACCAGCACAGATACGCAGTATTTT. It encodes CASRTGLRTSTDTQYF.

This clonotype was seen only a few times. The chain employs TRBV7-2 and TRBJ2-7; unclear D gene. Germline V gene sequence: CDR1 SGHTA, CDR2 FQGNSA. The ends were cut back, 4 bases at V and 7 bases at J, with 14 bases in the middle. The CDR3 extends over 13 amino acids. This chain's CDR3 is CASSSFLGTEQYF. The CDR3, as DNA: TGTGCCAGCAGCTCGTTCCTAGGTACGGAGCAGTACTTC.

The rearrangement links TRBV6-1 to TRBJ2-1; a possible D gene is TRBD1 (6 bases). Matching the DNA end better, TRBJ2-5 makes the J call doubtful. This CDR3 is built from 14 residues. Germline lookup yields CDR1 MNHNS and CDR2 SASEGT. The CDR3 loop is CASSENREGETQYF. Written as DNA, the CDR3 is TGTGCCAGCAGTGAGAACAGGGAAGGGGAGACCCAGTACTTC.

With respect to this clonotype: A read error may be the cause here, since a much bigger clone is one base away. This chain links TRBV11-2 with TRBJ2-1; D may be TRBD1 or TRBD2 (5 bases each). The J call is uncertain, as TRBJ2-5 better fits the DNA end. CDR1 and CDR2 from the germline V gene are SGHAT and FQNNGV. The CDR3 has 16 residues. This CDR3 is CASSLEAVGLGGTQYF. CDR3 coding DNA: TGTGCCAGCAGCTTAGAAGCGGTGGGGCTTGGTGGGACCCAGTACTTC.

Relative to its sample, this clonotype is medium-sized. This chain joins TRBV7-8 and TRBJ2-5; D may be TRBD2 (6 bases). The CDR3 runs 16 residues. Germline CDR1 and CDR2: SGHVS and FQNEAQ. The germline V and J ends were trimmed by 4 bases and 4 bases, with 19 bases remaining between them. The CDR3 sequence: CASSSGLNLRVETQYF. As DNA, the CDR3 is TGTGCCAGCAGCTCGGGACTCAACCTCCGGGTAGAGACCCAGTACTTC.

This clonotype was detected ten times or more. This chain uses TRBV6-1 with TRBJ2-4; D call uncertain. The CDR3 sequence is 15 residues long. The germline CDR1 and CDR2 sequences are MNHNS and SASEGT. V gave up 4 bases and J gave up 6 bases, with 16 bases separating them. CDR3 coding DNA: TGTGCCAGCAGTGCAGCCATTTCGGGCGCAAACATTCAGTACTTC. Amino acids: CASSAAISGANIQYF.

The rearrangement joins TRBV6-5 to TRBJ1-2, with 7 bases that match TRBD1. V lost 2 bases, J lost 4 bases, and 10 bases stayed unmatched. The CDR3 has 16 residues. CDR1 is MNHEY and CDR2 is SVGAGI in the germline V gene. The CDR3, as DNA: TGTGCCAGCAGTTACCGAAGGGGCGGGACAGTCTATGGCTACACCTTC. The encoded protein is CASSYRRGGTVYGYTF.

V is TRBV27 and J is TRBJ2-3; 8 bases fit TRBD1. V shed 2 bases, J shed 4 bases, and the junction held 11 bases outside the gene matches. This CDR3 has 17 amino acids. Germline V gene data show CDR1 as MNHEY and CDR2 as SMNVEV (reference sequence). The CDR3 region is CASSLRFGQGRADTQYF. The CDR3 DNA sequence: TGTGCCAGCAGTTTAAGGTTCGGACAGGGTAGGGCAGATACGCAGTATTTT.

The J gene is TRBJ2-1, the V gene TRBV6-1, with no clear D. Gene TRBJ2-7 matches the end of the DNA better, so the J call may be wrong. CDR1 is MNHNS, CDR2 SASEGT, per germline. The CDR3 has 14 amino acids. The CDR3 coding sequence is TGTGCCAGCAGTCCCCGCAGTCCTCCCTACGAGCAGTACTTC. This sequence encodes CASSPRSPPYEQYF.

The CDR3 sequence: CASSYGYIGTEAFF. CDR3 DNA: TGTGCCAGCAGTTACGGGTATATCGGCACTGAAGCTTTCTTT. V is TRBV6-5 and J is TRBJ1-1; D remains ambiguous. This CDR3 contains 14 residues. The germline gives CDR1 MNHEY, CDR2 SVGAGI. Trimming took off 2 bases at V and 4 bases at J, with 11 bases between the two ends.

In its sample, this clonotype was seen many times. This chain uses TRBV6-1 with TRBJ1-2; a weak D match, TRBD1 (6 bases). In germline, CDR1 is MNHNS, CDR2 SASEGT. The CDR3 is 14 amino acids. V was pared by 6 bases and J by 8 bases, with 19 bases between. The CDR3: CASRAGVTIRGYTF. The CDR3 DNA follows: TGTGCCAGCAGGGCAGGGGTCACTATAAGGGGCTACACCTTC.

This clonotype was picked up many times. The chain combines TRBV7-8 with TRBJ2-7; no firm D call. Trimming took off 5 bases at V and 4 bases at J, with 12 bases between the two ends. The CDR3 is 13 residues long. Germline V gene lookup returns CDR1 SGHVS and CDR2 FQNEAQ. CDR3 nucleotide sequence: TGTGCCAGCAGCCAATTAGGGAAGTACGAGCAGTACTTC. It yields the protein CASSQLGKYEQYF.

This chain joins TRBV6-5 and TRBJ2-5; D might be TRBD2 (6 bases). The DNA matches TRBJ2-7 better at its end, which makes the J call doubtful. Germline V gives CDR1 MNHEY, CDR2 SVGAGI. The CDR3 totals 16 residues. The CDR3 spells CASSYSWDLTSYEQYF. The CDR3 region has the DNA TGTGCCAGCAGTTACTCGTGGGACTTAACCTCCTACGAGCAGTACTTC.